Shown below are 5 T cell receptor beta chains from a single sample sequenced in a study of cytomegalovirus exposure and HLA in healthy donors. Vbeta (60) and Jbeta (13) primers were used in the PCR. Here immunoSEQ multiplex PCR was the method, and the copy in TCRdb shows in-frame clones only, minus some. The profile shows more than 95,000 clones, around 74% of them singletons. Sequencing input: PBMCs. These receptors originate from a man aged 40-50 years in good health and CMV-seronegative.

This clone was found a few times. The rearrangement joins TRBV6-4 to TRBJ2-2; TRBD1 might be the D (7 bases). Germline V gene data show CDR1 as MRHNA and CDR2 as SNTAGT. The CDR3 extends over 14 amino acids. V was trimmed by 3 bases and J by 6 bases, leaving 11 bases between them. The CDR3 spells CASSEQGEAGELFF. DNA for the CDR3: TGTGCCAGCAGTGAGCAGGGGGAGGCCGGGGAGCTGTTTTTT.

This chain joins TRBV28 and TRBJ1-2; 8 bases align to TRBD1. The germline V gene encodes CDR1 MDHEN and CDR2 SYDVKM. The CDR3 runs to 14 residues. Unmatched junction bases numbered 5, after V lost 6 bases and J lost 2 bases. CDR3 DNA: TGTGCCAGCAGGTCAGGGGGCGCCAACTATGGCTACACCTTC. Its protein product is CASRSGGANYGYTF.

The chain is built from TRBV7-9 and TRBJ2-6; unclear D gene. Germline V gives CDR1 SEHNR, CDR2 FQNEAQ (reference sequence). This CDR3 region has 15 residues. V dropped 5 bases and J dropped 1 base, with 9 bases sitting between them. CDR3 loop: CASSASESGANVLTF. In DNA form, the CDR3 reads TGTGCCAGCAGCGCCTCTGAGTCTGGGGCCAACGTCCTGACTTTC.

DNA for the CDR3: TGTGCCAGCAGCATGGCTAGCAATCAGCCCCAGCATTTT. As protein: CASSMASNQPQHF. This chain uses TRBV7-2 with TRBJ1-5; D is uncertain. CDR3 length: 13 residues. CDR1 is SGHTA, CDR2 FQGNSA, per germline. The V and J ends lost 5 bases and 0 bases respectively, with 5 bases between them.

The V call is TRBV5-1, the J call TRBJ2-7; 8 positions match TRBD1. The V gene's germline CDR1 is SGHRS and CDR2 YFSETQ. The V gene end was trimmed by 0 bases and the J gene end by 4 bases; junction bases not matched to a gene: 3. This CDR3 is 14 amino acids long. The CDR3 nucleotides read TGCGCCAGCAGCTTGGTGGACAGGGTGTACGAGCAGTACTTC. It encodes CASSLVDRVYEQYF.